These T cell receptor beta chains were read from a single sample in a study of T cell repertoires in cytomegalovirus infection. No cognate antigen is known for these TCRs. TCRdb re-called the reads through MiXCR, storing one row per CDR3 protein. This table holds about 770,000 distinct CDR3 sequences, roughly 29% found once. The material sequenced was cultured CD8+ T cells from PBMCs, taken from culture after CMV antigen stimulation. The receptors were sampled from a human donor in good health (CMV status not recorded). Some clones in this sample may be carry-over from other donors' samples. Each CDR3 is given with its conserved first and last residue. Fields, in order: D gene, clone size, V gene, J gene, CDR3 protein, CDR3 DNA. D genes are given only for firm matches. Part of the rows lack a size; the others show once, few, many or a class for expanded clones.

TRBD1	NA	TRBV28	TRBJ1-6	CASSLRDSDNSPLHF	TGTGCCAGCAGTTTAAGGGACAGCGATAATTCACCCCTCCACTTT
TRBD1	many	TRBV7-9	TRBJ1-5	CASSLGQGFRNQPQHF	TGTGCCAGCAGCTTGGGACAGGGTTTCCGCAATCAGCCCCAGCATTTT
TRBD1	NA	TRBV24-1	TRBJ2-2	CATSDSRQGPNTGELFF	TGTGCCACCAGTGACTCAAGACAGGGACCGAACACCGGGGAGCTGTTTTTT
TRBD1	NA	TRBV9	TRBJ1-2	CASRDREYGYTF	TGTGCCAGCAGGGACAGGGAATATGGCTACACCTTC
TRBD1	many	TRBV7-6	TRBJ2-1	CASSPRTGHNEQFF	TGTGCCAGCAGCCCTAGGACAGGACACAATGAGCAGTTCTTC
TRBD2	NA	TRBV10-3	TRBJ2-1	CAIKDQRGNNEQFF	TGTGCCATCAAAGACCAGCGGGGTAACAATGAGCAGTTCTTC
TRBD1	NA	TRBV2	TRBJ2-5	CASSAFMTGGQETQYF	TGTGCCAGCAGTGCGTTTATGACAGGGGGACAAGAGACCCAGTACTTC
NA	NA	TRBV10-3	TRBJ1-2	CAISESTTPGTFGYTF	TGTGCCATCAGTGAGTCGACCACTCCTGGGACATTTGGCTACACCTTC
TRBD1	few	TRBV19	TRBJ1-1	CAIWTGGTEAFF	TGTGCGATATGGACAGGGGGCACTGAAGCTTTCTTT
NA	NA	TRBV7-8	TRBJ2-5	CASSRSQGGGGETQYF	TGTGCCAGCAGCCGATCGCAGGGAGGAGGTGGGGAGACCCAGTACTTC
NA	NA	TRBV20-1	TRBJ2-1	CSARTGLSYNEQFF	TGCAGTGCTAGAACAGGGCTTTCCTACAATGAGCAGTTCTTC
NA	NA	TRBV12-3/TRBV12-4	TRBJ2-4	CASSVADFAKNIQYF	TGTGCCAGCAGTGTAGCCGACTTTGCCAAAAACATTCAGTACTTC
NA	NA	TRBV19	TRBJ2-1	CASSEDGGPYNEQFF	TGTGCCAGTAGTGAGGACGGGGGGCCCTACAATGAGCAGTTCTTC
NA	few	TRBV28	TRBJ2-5	CASSLPGTGETQYF	TGTGCCAGCAGTTTGCCCGGGACGGGAGAGACCCAGTACTTC
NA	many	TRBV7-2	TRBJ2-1	CASSVRGNYNEQFF	TGTGCCAGCAGCGTCCGGGGGAATTACAATGAGCAGTTCTTC
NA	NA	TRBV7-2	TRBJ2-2	CASSALGGGPLHNTGELFF	TGTGCCAGCAGCGCCCTAGGGGGGGGCCCTCTACATAACACCGGGGAGCTGTTTTTT
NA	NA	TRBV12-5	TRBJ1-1	CASGPSPGDTEAFF	TGTGCTAGTGGTCCTTCCCCAGGGGACACTGAAGCTTTCTTT
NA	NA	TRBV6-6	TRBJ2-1	CASSCSKGQTYNEQFF	TGTGCCAGCAGTTGCTCGAAGGGTCAGACCTACAATGAGCAGTTCTTC
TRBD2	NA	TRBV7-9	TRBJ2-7	CASSLAREGPYEQYF	TGTGCCAGCAGCTTAGCGCGGGAGGGTCCCTACGAGCAGTACTTC
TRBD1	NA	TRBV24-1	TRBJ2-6	CATSSWDSFSGANVLTF	TGTGCCACCAGTTCCTGGGACAGCTTCTCTGGGGCCAACGTCCTGACTTTC
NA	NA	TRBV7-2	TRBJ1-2	CASSVGRAGIPYGYTF	TGTGCCAGCAGCGTGGGAAGGGCAGGGATCCCCTATGGCTACACCTTC
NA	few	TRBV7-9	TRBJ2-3	CASSLEGHREFTDTQYF	TGTGCCAGCAGCTTAGAGGGACACCGAGAATTCACAGATACGCAGTATTTT
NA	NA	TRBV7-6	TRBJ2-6	CASSFIAGANVLTF	TGTGCCAGCAGCTTCATAGCTGGGGCCAACGTCCTGACTTTC
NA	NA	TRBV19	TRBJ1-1	CASSIGSGIEAFF	TGTGCCAGTAGTATAGGCTCCGGGATTGAAGCTTTCTTT
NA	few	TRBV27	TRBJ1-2	CASSFYDNYGYTF	TGTGCCAGCAGTTTTTATGATAACTATGGCTACACCTTC
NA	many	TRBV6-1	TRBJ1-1	CASSEAVDLDTEAFF	TGTGCCAGCAGTGAAGCGGTCGACCTGGACACTGAAGCTTTCTTT
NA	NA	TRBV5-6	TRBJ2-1	CASSLFTPRSSYNEQFF	TGTGCCAGCAGCTTGTTCACACCCAGGAGCTCCTACAATGAGCAGTTCTTC
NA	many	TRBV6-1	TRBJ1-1	CASSVGPPGGDTEAFF	TGTGCCAGCAGTGTAGGGCCCCCCGGCGGGGACACTGAAGCTTTCTTT
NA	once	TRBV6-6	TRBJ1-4	CASSLTFTGDEKLFF	TGTGCCAGCAGTTTGACCTTCACTGGGGATGAAAAACTGTTTTTT
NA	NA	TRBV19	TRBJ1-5	CASSEQGSSMGPQHF	TGTGCCAGTAGTGAACAGGGCTCTAGTATGGGGCCCCAGCATTTT
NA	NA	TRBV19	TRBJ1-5	CASSSRRQLNQPQHF	TGTGCCAGTAGTTCCCGCCGACAGCTAAATCAGCCCCAGCATTTT
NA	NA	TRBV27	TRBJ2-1	CASSRARFVEQFF	TGTGCCAGCAGCCGCGCGAGGTTCGTTGAGCAGTTCTTC
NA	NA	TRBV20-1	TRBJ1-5	CSARVRYSNQPQHF	TGCAGTGCTAGAGTGCGGTATAGCAATCAGCCCCAGCATTTT
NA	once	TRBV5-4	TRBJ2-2	CANEALAGELFF	TGTGCTAATGAGGCACTGGCCGGGGAGCTGTTTTTT
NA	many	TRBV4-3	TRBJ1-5	CASSQEAGNSNQPQHF	TGCGCCAGCAGCCAAGAAGCAGGAAATTCCAATCAGCCCCAGCATTTT
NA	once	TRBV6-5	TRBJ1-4	CARLKRRLLGEKLFF	TGTGCCAGACTCAAAAGGAGGTTACTGGGAGAAAAACTGTTTTTT
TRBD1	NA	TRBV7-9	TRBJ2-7	CASSKRTGGSSEQYF	TGTGCCAGCAGCAAGAGGACAGGGGGCTCATCCGAGCAGTACTTC
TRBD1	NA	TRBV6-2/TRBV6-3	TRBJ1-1	CGSRPPRGLDTEAFF	TGTGGCAGCAGGCCCCCTAGGGGGCTGGACACTGAAGCTTTCTTT
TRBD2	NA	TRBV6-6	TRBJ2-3	CASSYPTGTSGGPGGDTQYF	TGTGCCAGCAGTTACCCGACTGGAACTAGCGGGGGGCCTGGTGGAGATACGCAGTATTTT
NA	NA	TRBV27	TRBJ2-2	CASSSIAPDGLNTGELFF	TGTGCCAGCAGCTCAATAGCCCCGGACGGCCTGAACACCGGGGAGCTGTTTTTT
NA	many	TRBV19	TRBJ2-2	CASTGGVAVAGELFF	TGTGCCAGTACCGGCGGGGTGGCTGTGGCCGGGGAGCTGTTTTTT
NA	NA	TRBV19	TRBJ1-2	CASSRRGLALAGDYGYTF	TGTGCCAGTAGTAGAAGAGGGCTGGCCCTTGCGGGGGACTATGGCTACACCTTC
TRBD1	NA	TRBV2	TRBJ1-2	CASSEPPGQILYGYTF	TGTGCCAGCAGTGAGCCCCCGGGACAGATACTCTATGGCTACACCTTC
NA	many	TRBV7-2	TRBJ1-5	CASSLRGEFSNQPQHF	TGTGCCAGCAGCTTGAGAGGGGAATTTAGCAATCAGCCCCAGCATTTT
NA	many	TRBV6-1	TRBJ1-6	CASSQTNGSPLHF	TGTGCCAGCAGTCAGACGAATGGTTCACCCCTCCACTTT
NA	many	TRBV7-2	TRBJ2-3	CASSLFMGRTDTQYF	TGTGCCAGCAGCCTCTTCATGGGGCGCACAGATACGCAGTATTTT
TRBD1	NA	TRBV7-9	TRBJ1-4	CASSGTTDRFEKLFF	TGTGCCAGCAGCGGGACGACGGACAGGTTTGAAAAACTGTTTTTT
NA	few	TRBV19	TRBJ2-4	CASTGSAKNIQYF	TGTGCCAGTACGGGTTCGGCCAAAAACATTCAGTACTTC
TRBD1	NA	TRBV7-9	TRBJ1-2	CASSAGQEINYGYTF	TGTGCCAGCAGCGCTGGACAGGAGATTAACTATGGCTACACCTTC
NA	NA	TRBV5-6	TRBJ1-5	CASSLFRDRQGGNQPQHF	TGTGCCAGCAGCTTGTTCCGTGACAGACAAGGGGGCAATCAGCCCCAGCATTTT
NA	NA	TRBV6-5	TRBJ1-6	CASSYWPGGDNSPLHF	TGTGCCAGCAGTTACTGGCCGGGAGGAGATAATTCACCCCTCCACTTT